This TCR beta chain was recovered during a study of a mutant IDH1 vaccine in newly diagnosed glioma. Background on the study: Sex distribution of treated patients was about 60% male and around 40% female; mean age was about 40 years.

Assay used: immunoSEQ multiplex PCR; TCRdb lists only in-frame clones, some missing. The sample lists about 92,000 clones; about 82% were seen once. V was cut by 5 bases and J by 6 bases, with 10 bases left in between. Looked up from germline, CDR1 is SGHAT and CDR2 is FQDESV (reference sequence). The CDR3 covers 12 residues. This clone was picked up one time. Time point described: baseline, week 1 (first vaccination visit). Regarding treatment: pre-vaccination baseline after standard-of-care therapy. This sequence was found in a man aged 35 to 55 with glioma. This rearrangement joins TRBV11-1 to TRBJ2-5; tentatively, D is TRBD2 (6 bases). The source material was PBMCs, sampled from a glioma patient treated with radiotherapy, temozolomide or both. The CDR3 protein is CASSPGGKTQYF. In DNA form, the CDR3 reads TGTGCCAGCAGCCCCGGAGGGAAGACCCAGTACTTC.